A selection of T cell receptor beta chains follows, all from one sample in a study of blood T cell repertoires in COVID-19. Method: immunoSEQ multiplex PCR; TCRdb's copy keeps in-frame clones and lacks some. The repertoire holds 35,000 to 45,000 clones, with around 85% as singletons. Sequencing was carried out using peripheral blood. Receptors were obtained from a man aged 40-49 years with active COVID-19. The CDR3 runs from the conserved cysteine through the conserved F or W. The order of the fields is V gene, J gene, CDR3 protein.

V: TRBV7-9; J: TRBJ2-7; CDR3: CASSLVVQGSRDEQYF
V: TRBV9; J: TRBJ1-3; CDR3: CASSSGLGSGNTIYF
V: TRBV19; J: TRBJ2-3; CDR3: CATKKMGQGMSDTQYF
V: TRBV5-1; J: TRBJ2-3; CDR3: CASRPPTRASGSSDTQYF
V: TRBV19; J: TRBJ1-1; CDR3: CASIDRGSGTEAFF
V: TRBV5-1; J: TRBJ1-6; CDR3: CASSLGGQTSSYNSPLHF
V: TRBV4-1; J: TRBJ2-6; CDR3: CASSPGTGGAAGANVLTF
V: TRBV30; J: TRBJ2-7; CDR3: CAWSVFGGRKYEQYF
V: TRBV30; J: TRBJ1-4; CDR3: CAWSGPDRELFF
V: TRBV4-1; J: TRBJ1-4; CDR3: CASSFGVEPNEKLFF
V: TRBV19; J: TRBJ2-3; CDR3: CASRLSGDTQYF
V: TRBV6-1; J: TRBJ2-7; CDR3: CASSDDRYSYEQYF
V: TRBV6-4; J: TRBJ2-1; CDR3: CASSWTSGRSSYNEQFF
V: TRBV4-1; J: TRBJ2-1; CDR3: CASSQEGLTNNEQFF
V: TRBV5-4; J: TRBJ1-2; CDR3: CASRIRGNLNYGYTF
V: TRBV7-9; J: TRBJ2-1; CDR3: CASNIGLAGGINEQFF
V: TRBV30; J: TRBJ1-3; CDR3: CAWSVGGSPGNTIYF
V: TRBV7-9; J: TRBJ1-1; CDR3: CASSYTGTENTEAFF
V: TRBV18; J: TRBJ2-7; CDR3: CASSPSTSGRGEQYF
V: TRBV5-1; J: TRBJ2-1; CDR3: CASSLAPGGSFDEQFF
V: TRBV7-9; J: TRBJ2-2; CDR3: CASSPQVTGELFF
V: TRBV19; J: TRBJ2-1; CDR3: CASSTPGESSYNEQFF
V: TRBV2; J: TRBJ2-2; CDR3: CASSYPLTSGRAGDTGELFF
V: TRBV18; J: TRBJ2-1; CDR3: CASSRMDRDNEQFF
V: TRBV5-4; J: TRBJ2-5; CDR3: CASSPTGGAETQYF
V: TRBV5-1; J: TRBJ1-2; CDR3: CASSSGTAYGYTF
V: TRBV11-2; J: TRBJ1-6; CDR3: CASSFTVRGSPLHF
V: TRBV19; J: TRBJ2-1; CDR3: CASSIEGRGGHEQFF
V: TRBV6-5; J: TRBJ2-3; CDR3: CASSLDRGTDTQYF
V: TRBV27; J: TRBJ2-7; CDR3: CASTSTSGTYEQYF
V: TRBV5-4; J: TRBJ2-3; CDR3: CASEGGTGRTDTQYF
V: TRBV18; J: TRBJ2-5; CDR3: CASSPGQGEVETQYF
V: TRBV30; J: TRBJ2-2; CDR3: CAWSNRGYTGELFF
V: TRBV2; J: TRBJ1-1; CDR3: CASQLGDFGNTEAFF
V: TRBV9; J: TRBJ2-1; CDR3: CASSPTRAGGRNEQFF
V: TRBV7-9; J: TRBJ2-1; CDR3: CASSLVRTTNYNEQFF
V: TRBV10-3; J: TRBJ1-1; CDR3: CATRREAEAFF
V: TRBV9; J: TRBJ2-7; CDR3: CASSVGHGGYEQYF
V: TRBV7-2; J: TRBJ2-3; CDR3: CASSFETGSIITDTQYF
V: TRBV7-8; J: TRBJ1-1; CDR3: CASSSFGQMNTEAFF
V: TRBV19; J: TRBJ1-5; CDR3: CASSMLEVNHQPQHF
V: TRBV5-8; J: TRBJ2-3; CDR3: CASSFTATGGTQYF
V: TRBV11-2; J: TRBJ1-3; CDR3: CAIPTGYSGNTIYF
V: TRBV5-5; J: TRBJ1-1; CDR3: CASSSDRDFTEAFF
V: TRBV29-1; J: TRBJ2-7; CDR3: CSVERGNYEQYF
V: TRBV19; J: TRBJ2-5; CDR3: CASSIPGTQYF
V: TRBV18; J: TRBJ1-2; CDR3: CASSPTGDYGYTF
V: TRBV6-5; J: TRBJ1-1; CDR3: CASSYSRERTEAFF
V: TRBV10-3; J: TRBJ1-2; CDR3: CAISEGWDLDSVLYGYTF
V: TRBV5-4; J: TRBJ2-2; CDR3: CASVQGTGELFF
V: TRBV20-1; J: TRBJ2-4; CDR3: CSASWQGLAKNIQYF
V: TRBV5-1; J: TRBJ2-3; CDR3: CASRGYGGFTDTQYF
V: TRBV19; J: TRBJ2-7; CDR3: CASSIAQGQREQYF
V: TRBV5-4; J: TRBJ2-7; CDR3: CASSLPESRQQYF
V: TRBV11-3; J: TRBJ1-5; CDR3: CASSLESYFRDNISNQPQHF
V: TRBV5-1; J: TRBJ1-2; CDR3: CASGDPLSRDYGYTF
V: TRBV2; J: TRBJ1-1; CDR3: CASRGKTGGVTEAFF
V: TRBV14; J: TRBJ2-1; CDR3: CASSPLNRGPFSSSYNEQFF
V: TRBV14; J: TRBJ2-5; CDR3: CASSKYIRETQYF